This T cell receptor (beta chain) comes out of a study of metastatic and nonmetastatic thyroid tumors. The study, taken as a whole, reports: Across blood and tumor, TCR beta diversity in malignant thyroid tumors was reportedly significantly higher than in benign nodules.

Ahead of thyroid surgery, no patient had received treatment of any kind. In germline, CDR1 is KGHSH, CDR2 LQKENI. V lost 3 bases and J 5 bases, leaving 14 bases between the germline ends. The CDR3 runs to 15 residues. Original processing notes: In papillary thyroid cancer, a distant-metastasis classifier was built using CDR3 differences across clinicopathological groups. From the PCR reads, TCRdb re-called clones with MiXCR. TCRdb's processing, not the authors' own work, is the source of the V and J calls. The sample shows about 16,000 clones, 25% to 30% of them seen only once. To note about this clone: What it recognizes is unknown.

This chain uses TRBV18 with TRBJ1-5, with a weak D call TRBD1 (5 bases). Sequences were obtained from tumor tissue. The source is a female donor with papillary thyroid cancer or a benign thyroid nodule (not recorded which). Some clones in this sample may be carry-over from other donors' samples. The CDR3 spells CASSPGGGNYQPQHF. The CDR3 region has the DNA TGTGCCAGCTCACCCGGGGGGGGGAACTATCAGCCCCAGCATTTT.